Sequencing of this T cell receptor (beta chain) was carried out in a study of T cell repertoires and HLA-DP antigens. Overall study context: Alloantigens: one with one groove difference and one with approximately ten differences versus self.

Sequenced by immunoSEQ multiplex PCR; TCRdb stores in-frame clones only, minus some. This sample has over 100,000 clones, with 80% to 95% found just once. For this clone: Its antigen remains unknown.

In germline, CDR1 is SGHTA, CDR2 FQGNSA. This CDR3 spans 15 amino acids. Trimming pared 5 bases from V and 10 bases from J, leaving 20 bases between. This chain connects TRBV7-2 to TRBJ1-4; D is undetermined. Sequenced: CD4+ T cells from PBMCs. The TCR comes from a woman aged 18 to 35 in good health and CMV-seronegative. CDR3 sequence: CASSPLRGGLTKLFF. CDR3 in DNA: TGTGCCAGCAGCCCCCTACGAGGAGGGCTGACAAAACTGTTTTTT. The variable domain in full, completed from reference TRBV7-2 and TRBJ1-4, reads GAGVSQSPSNKVTEKGKDVELRCDPISGHTALYWYRQSLGQGLEFLIYFQGNSAPDKSGLPSDRFSAERTGGSVSTLTIQRTQQEDSAVYLCASSPLRGGLTKLFFGSGTQLSVL.